Below, 9 T cell receptor beta chains from the same sample are listed, as sequenced in a study of cytomegalovirus exposure and HLA in healthy donors. Vbeta (60) and Jbeta (13) primers were used in the PCR. The repertoire was sequenced with immunoSEQ multiplex PCR; TCRdb's copy has only in-frame clones and lacks some. The sample lists more than 85,000 clones, under 80% occurring once. Sequenced sample: PBMCs. Receptor source: a woman aged 40-49 years in good health and CMV-seropositive.

The chain combines TRBV5-5 with TRBJ2-5; D perhaps matches TRBD1 (6 bases). V dropped 4 bases and J dropped 2 bases, with 18 bases sitting between them. Per the germline V gene, CDR1 is SGHKS and CDR2 is YYEKEE (reference sequence). The CDR3 runs 16 residues. This CDR3 reads CASSTILRTAQETQYF. The CDR3 DNA reads as TGTGCCAGCAGCACCATACTGAGGACAGCACAAGAGACCCAGTACTTC.

V usage is TRBV4-1 and J usage is TRBJ2-2; 7 positions match TRBD2. Per the germline V gene, CDR1 is MGHRA and CDR2 is YSYEKL. J lost 5 bases, V lost 4 bases, and 7 bases had no gene match. The CDR3 length is 15 residues. DNA of the CDR3: TGCGCCAGCAGCCGGTTTGGCGGGGGTACCGGGGAGCTGTTTTTT. Protein: CASSRFGGGTGELFF.

This clone appeared a single time. The CDR3 loop is CASRGQGLDNSPLHF. CDR3 DNA sequence: TGTGCCAGCAGGGGACAGGGGCTAGATAATTCACCCCTCCACTTT. The chain couples TRBV28 to TRBJ1-6, with 10 bases that match TRBD1. The CDR3 contains 15 residues. Per the germline V gene, CDR1 is MDHEN and CDR2 is SYDVKM. Trimming removed 6 bases from V and 5 bases from J; junction bases left unmatched: 4.

The CDR3 protein is CASSTGFEQYF. The CDR3, as DNA: TGTGCCAGCAGTACAGGGTTCGAGCAGTACTTC. The chain joins TRBV5-4 to TRBJ2-7, with D possibly TRBD1 on 6 matching bases. The CDR3 is 11 amino acids. Germline CDR1 and CDR2: SGHNT and YYREEE (reference sequence). Trimming shortened V by 5 bases and J by 6 bases, and 9 bases separated the two germline ends.

The CDR3 region has the DNA TGTGCCAGCTCACCGGGCCGGCTTAGGGATACGCAGTATTTT. Translated: CASSPGRLRDTQYF. The chain combines TRBV18 with TRBJ2-3; unclear D gene. The V gene lost 3 bases and the J gene lost 6 bases, with 13 bases spanning the gap. In germline, CDR1 is KGHSH, CDR2 LQKENI. The CDR3 extends over 14 amino acids. Variable domain in full (rest from reference TRBV18 and TRBJ2-3): NAGVMQNPRHLVRRRGQEARLRCSPMKGHSHVYWYRQLPEEGLKFMVYLQKENIIDESGMPKERFSAEFPKEGPSILRIQQVVRGDSAAYFCASSPGRLRDTQYFGPGTRLTVL.

A single count supports this clone. This chain links TRBV28 with TRBJ1-1, with D perhaps TRBD1 (6 bases). Germline values: CDR1 MDHEN, CDR2 SYDVKM. The ends were cut back, 3 bases at V and 2 bases at J, with 10 bases in the middle. CDR3 length: 14 residues. Here the CDR3 DNA reads TGTGCCAGCAGTTTGTGGGGACACAACACTGAAGCTTTCTTT. Protein sequence: CASSLWGHNTEAFF.

A single count supports this clone. V gene TRBV18 combines with J gene TRBJ1-4; 7 nucleotides agree with TRBD1. Germline-derived CDR1 and CDR2 are KGHSH and LQKENI. Losses at the gene ends were 0 bases for V and 7 bases for J; bases not matched to a gene: 2. The CDR3 sequence is 14 residues long. As DNA, the CDR3 is TGTGCCAGCTCACCACCAGGGGGCCTTGAAAAACTGTTTTTT. Its protein is CASSPPGGLEKLFF.

The chain has TRBV7-8 and TRBJ2-7; D ambiguous. The CDR3 is made up of 13 amino acids. The V gene's germline CDR1 is SGHVS and CDR2 FQNEAQ. V lost 2 bases to trimming and J lost 6 bases, with 11 bases between them. In nucleotides, the CDR3 is TGTGCCAGCAGCTTATGGCGGTCTGGCGAGCAGTACTTC. Protein product: CASSLWRSGEQYF.

The J gene is TRBJ2-1, the V gene TRBV7-9, with 8 bases that match TRBD2. The germline gives CDR1 SEHNR, CDR2 FQNEAQ (reference sequence). V lost 4 bases, J lost 11 bases, and 16 bases stayed unmatched. The CDR3 spans 16 residues. The CDR3 nucleotides read TGTGCCAGCAGCTCCCGACGAGCGGGAGATTTTAGAAAGCAGTTCTTC. This sequence encodes CASSSRRAGDFRKQFF.